This T cell receptor (beta chain) was sequenced during a study of blood T cells in healthy people across ages. General study findings and limits: There were more naive CD4+ cells and higher diversity in long-lived donors than in aged donors. There was a strong correlation between TCR beta diversity and naive T cell percentage.

Looked up from germline, CDR1 is MNHEY and CDR2 is SVGAGI. V was pared by 7 bases and J by 3 bases, with 19 bases between. This CDR3 comprises 16 residues. Each donor gave around 9.6 milliliters of peripheral blood. Together with a sample-barcoded 5' primer, a J-beta primer mix was included in a second PCR lasting about 7 to 11 cycles. TCRdb called the 5' RACE reads again in MiXCR, with one record for every CDR3 protein. The sample carries about a million distinct CDR3 sequences, more than 30% recorded once. Remarks on this clonotype: The antigen remains undetermined.

Sequencing input: blood. The TCR originated in a man aged 18 to 29 in good health. V gene TRBV6-5 combines with J gene TRBJ2-1; maybe TRBD1 (6 bases). The chain's CDR3 is CASIKTGLGIYNEQFF. CDR3 in DNA: TGTGCCAGCATCAAAACAGGGTTGGGAATCTACAATGAGCAGTTCTTC.